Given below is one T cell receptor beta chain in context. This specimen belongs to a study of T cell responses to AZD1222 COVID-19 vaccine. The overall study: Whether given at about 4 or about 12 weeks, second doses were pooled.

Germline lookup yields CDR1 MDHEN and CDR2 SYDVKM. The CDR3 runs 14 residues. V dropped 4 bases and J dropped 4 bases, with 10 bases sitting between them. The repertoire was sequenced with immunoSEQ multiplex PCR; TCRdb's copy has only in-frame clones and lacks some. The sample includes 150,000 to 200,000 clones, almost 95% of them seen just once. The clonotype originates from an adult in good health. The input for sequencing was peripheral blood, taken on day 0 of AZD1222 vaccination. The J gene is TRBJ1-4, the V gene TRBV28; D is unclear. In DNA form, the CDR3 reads TGTGCCAGCAGTTCTCCCGCGTATAATGAAAAACTGTTTTTT. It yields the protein CASSSPAYNEKLFF. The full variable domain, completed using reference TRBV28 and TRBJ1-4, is DVKVTQSSRYLVKRTGEKVFLECVQDMDHENMFWYRQDPGLGLRLIYFSYDVKMKEKGDIPEGYSVSREKKERFSLILESASTNQTSMYLCASSSPAYNEKLFFGSGTQLSVL.